Presented here are 25 T cell receptor beta chains from one specimen sequenced in a study of identical twins. One entry per CDR3 protein results from TCRdb running MiXCR on the 5' RACE reads. The table lists 1.5 million to 2 million distinct CDR3 sequences, around a third of them singletons. Input material: cord blood. Receptor source: a newborn girl in good health.

This clonotype has more than one count but fewer than ten. J is TRBJ2-3 and V is TRBV27, with TRBD2 matching over 12 bases. Trimming at V came to 4 bases and at J to 3 bases, leaving 8 bases not matched to a gene. This CDR3 comprises 17 residues. Per the germline V gene, CDR1 is MNHEY and CDR2 is SMNVEV (reference sequence). The CDR3 is CASSYRLAGAGTDTQYF. The DNA of the CDR3 is TGTGCCAGCAGTTACCGACTAGCGGGGGCGGGGACAGATACGCAGTATTTT.

The CDR3 region is CSAPTGPTYEQYF. The DNA of the CDR3 is TGCAGTGCTCCAACAGGCCCCACCTACGAGCAGTACTTC. V usage is TRBV20-1 and J usage is TRBJ2-7, with D maybe TRBD1 (5 bases). The CDR3 is 13 residues long. Trimming stripped 5 bases from V and 2 bases from J, with 13 bases between. Germline lookup yields CDR1 DFQATT and CDR2 SNEGSKA (reference sequence).

This clonotype was recorded a few times. The chain employs TRBV19 and TRBJ2-1, with 7 bases aligning to TRBD1. Losses at the gene ends were 3 bases for V and 7 bases for J; bases not matched to a gene: 9. The CDR3 totals 15 residues. Germline V lookup: CDR1 LNHDA, CDR2 SQIVND (reference sequence). The CDR3 is CASSIAGTAPNEQFF. The CDR3 DNA reads TGTGCCAGTAGTATTGCCGGGACAGCACCTAATGAGCAGTTCTTC.

Concerning this clonotype itself: A read error may explain this, as a much larger clone is one base away. This chain links TRBV2 with TRBJ2-4; possible D gene TRBD1, 5 bases. The J call may be mistaken, given a closer DNA end match to TRBJ2-5. The CDR3 has 14 amino acids. Germline-derived CDR1 and CDR2 are SNHLY and FYNNEI. CDR3 sequence (DNA): TGTGCCAGCAGTGAGTGGACATTACTAGAGACCCAGTACTTC. Its translation is CASSEWTLLETQYF.

This clonotype was seen more than once but under ten times. V and J are TRBV5-4 and TRBJ2-1; TRBD2 matches at 9 bases. Germline CDR1 and CDR2: SGHNT and YYREEE (reference sequence). The V and J ends lost 7 bases and 0 bases, in that order; junction bases with no gene match: 5. The CDR3 runs 15 residues. In DNA form, the CDR3 reads TGTGCCAGCGCCCTTAGCGGGAGCTCCTACAATGAGCAGTTCTTC. Translated, it gives CASALSGSSYNEQFF.

This clonotype was counted a few times. V gene TRBV6-2 or TRBV6-3 combines with J gene TRBJ2-4, with D possibly TRBD2 on 6 matching bases. Trimming removed 2 bases at V and 0 bases at J, with 8 bases between. CDR1 is MNHEY, CDR2 SVGEGT, per germline. The CDR3 has 15 amino acids. The CDR3 region is CASSYTTRAKNIQYF. In DNA, the CDR3 is TGTGCCAGCAGTTACACGACTAGAGCCAAAAACATTCAGTACTTC.

This rearrangement joins TRBV6-1 to TRBJ2-7; no clear D. This CDR3 has 11 residues. Trimming took 4 bases from V and 4 from J, leaving 5 bases between them. In germline, CDR1 is MNHNS, CDR2 SASEGT. For the CDR3, the DNA is TGTGCCAGCAGTGTGAAATACGAGCAGTACTTC. Translating gives CASSVKYEQYF.

J is TRBJ1-2 and V is TRBV12-3 or TRBV12-4; 8 nucleotides agree with TRBD1. The CDR3 is 12 residues long. V dropped 8 bases and J dropped 7; count of bases not matched to a gene: 6. The CDR3 DNA sequence: TGTGCCAGCGGAGCAGGGGGCTTTGGCTACACCTTC. Translated, it gives CASGAGGFGYTF.

The chain carries TRBV27 and TRBJ2-5; D may be TRBD1 (6 bases). Looked up from germline, CDR1 is MNHEY and CDR2 is SMNVEV (reference sequence). This CDR3 is built from 16 residues. Trimming left V 1 base short and J 0 bases short, with 12 bases between. This chain's CDR3 is CASSLFTGSNQETQYF. Written as DNA, the CDR3 is TGTGCCAGCAGTTTATTCACAGGGAGTAACCAAGAGACCCAGTACTTC.

The table lists this clonotype with a few counts. This CDR3 reads CASSPRTGTPREQYF. In nucleotides, the CDR3 is TGTGCCAGCTCACCTCGAACCGGGACTCCAAGAGAGCAGTACTTC. The chain recombines TRBV18 with TRBJ2-4, with a tentative D call TRBD2 (6 bases). The CDR3 totals 15 residues. Germline values: CDR1 KGHSH, CDR2 LQKENI. V lost 3 bases and J lost 13, with 22 bases in between.

The genes are TRBV28 and TRBJ2-4, with D uncertain. The germline V and J ends were trimmed by 2 bases and 3 bases, with 11 bases remaining between them. Germline V CDR1 and CDR2: MDHEN, SYDVKM. CDR3 length equals 15 residues. CDR3 sequence (DNA): TGTGCCAGCAGTTTACCAGGACCGGTCAAAAACATTCAGTACTTC. Translated: CASSLPGPVKNIQYF.

The V call is TRBV23-1, the J call TRBJ2-5, with D possibly being TRBD2 (5 bases). TRBV23-1 has ORF status, its function being uncertain. This CDR3 is 17 amino acids long. V gave up 7 bases and J gave up 0 bases, with 21 bases separating them. CDR3 bases: TGCGCCAGCACGCTAGGAACCTCCTTGGACTACCAAGAGACCCAGTACTTC. As protein: CASTLGTSLDYQETQYF.

This clonotype was seen a handful of times. The V call is TRBV15, the J call TRBJ2-5; D perhaps matches TRBD1 (6 bases). Trimming shortened V by 0 bases and J by 5 bases, and 10 bases separated the two germline ends. The CDR3 spans 14 residues. Germline lookup yields CDR1 LNHNV and CDR2 YYDKDF (reference sequence). CDR3 bases: TGTGCCACCAGCAGAGATCAGGGGACGGAGACCCAGTACTTC. Its translation: CATSRDQGTETQYF.

The chain links TRBV10-3 to TRBJ2-3; tentatively, D is TRBD2 (9 bases). CDR3 size: 18 residues. V was pared by 3 bases and J by 7 bases, with 26 bases between. CDR1 and CDR2 (germline): ENHRY, SYGVKD. CDR3 DNA sequence: TGTGCCATCAGTGACGGGACAGGACCAAGCGGGGGGACGAATACGCAGTATTTT. It translates to CAISDGTGPSGGTNTQYF.

The chain couples TRBV2 to TRBJ2-5, with D maybe TRBD2 (6 bases). The CDR3 is 13 amino acids. Germline CDR1 is SNHLY and CDR2 is FYNNEI. V was cut by 10 bases and J by 4 bases, with 16 bases left in between. In nucleotides, the CDR3 is TGTGCCACCAGCTGGAGGGGCGCAGAGACCCAGTACTTC. Translated: CATSWRGAETQYF.

The V and J genes are TRBV11-1 and TRBJ2-1, with D perhaps assigned TRBD1 or TRBD2 (5 bases each). Germline values: CDR1 SGHAT, CDR2 FQDESV (reference sequence). V dropped 5 bases and J dropped 4 bases, with 12 bases sitting between them. The CDR3 is 14 residues long. The CDR3: CASSTWDHYNEQFF. CDR3 nucleotides: TGTGCCAGCAGCACGTGGGACCATTACAATGAGCAGTTCTTC.

The chain employs TRBV5-1 and TRBJ2-1; 12 nucleotides align to TRBD2. The length of the CDR3 is 16 residues. Germline values: CDR1 SGHRS, CDR2 YFSETQ. V trimming: 2 bases; J trimming: 11 bases; junction bases outside the gene matches: 11. CDR3: CASSFRLAGEVNQQFF. In nucleotides, the CDR3 is TGCGCCAGCAGCTTCAGACTAGCGGGAGAGGTAAATCAGCAGTTCTTC.

The chain combines TRBV20-1 with TRBJ1-5; no definite D call. The CDR3 sequence is 13 residues long. Germline V gene data show CDR1 as DFQATT and CDR2 as SNEGSKA (reference sequence). The CDR3 here is CSSWDQGNQPQHF. In nucleotides, the CDR3 is TGCAGCTCATGGGATCAGGGCAATCAGCCCCAGCATTTT.

The CDR3 sequence: CASSQGDFRSTDTQYF. DNA for the CDR3: TGTGCCAGCAGCCAAGGGGACTTCAGGAGCACAGATACGCAGTATTTT. J is TRBJ2-3 and V is TRBV4-2; D perhaps matches TRBD2 (6 bases). The CDR3 covers 16 residues. CDR1 and CDR2 (germline): LGHNA, YNFKEQ. V lost 1 base to trimming and J lost 0 bases, with 11 bases between them.

The V call is TRBV2, the J call TRBJ1-5, with 8 bases fitting TRBD1. The CDR3 is 14 amino acids. From germline, CDR1 is SNHLY and CDR2 FYNNEI. The ends lost 5 bases at V and 5 bases at J; junction bases unmatched: 5. DNA for the CDR3: TGTGCCAGCAGTTCGGACAGGGAGCATCAGCCCCAGCATTTT. Protein product: CASSSDREHQPQHF.

Only a few counts were recorded for this clonotype. The chain recombines TRBV12-3 or TRBV12-4 with TRBJ1-1, with 8 bases that match TRBD1. With 7 bases clipped from V and 1 base from J, the junction kept 14 bases outside the gene matches. CDR3 length: 17 residues. The CDR3 here is CASTYWLARGPNTEAFF. CDR3 sequence (DNA): TGTGCCAGCACCTATTGGTTGGCCAGGGGGCCGAACACTGAAGCTTTCTTT.

This chain uses TRBV7-9 with TRBJ2-1; 9 positions agree with TRBD2. Gene TRBJ2-7 matches the end of the DNA better, so the J call may be wrong. Germline CDR1 and CDR2: SEHNR and FQNEAQ (reference sequence). The CDR3 sequence is 17 residues long. CDR3 region: CASSLVSGRESYNEQYF. The CDR3 DNA is TGTGCCAGCAGCTTAGTTAGCGGGAGAGAAAGCTACAATGAGCAGTACTTC.

The chain employs TRBV5-8 and TRBJ2-1; tentative D call: TRBD1 (6 bases). The J call is in doubt because the DNA end fits TRBJ2-7 better. The CDR3 spans 15 residues. Germline V gene lookup returns CDR1 SGHTS and CDR2 YDEGEE. The CDR3 here is CASSVGQNKYNEQYF. In DNA form, the CDR3 reads TGTGCCAGCAGCGTCGGACAGAACAAATACAATGAGCAGTACTTC.

This clonotype was found many times. The chain combines TRBV24-1 with TRBJ2-3, with a weak D call TRBD2 (5 bases). CDR3 length: 13 residues. V was cut by 0 bases and J by 5 bases, with 5 bases left in between. Per the germline V gene, CDR1 is KGHDR and CDR2 is SFDVKD. DNA of the CDR3: TGTGCCACCAGTGATTTGGCGGGAGATACGCAGTATTTT. Residues: CATSDLAGDTQYF.

The table lists this clonotype with a few counts. This rearrangement joins TRBV20-1 to TRBJ2-3; D could derive from TRBD1 or TRBD2 (5 bases each). V lost 2 bases, J lost 6 bases, and 15 bases lay in between. CDR1 DFQATT and CDR2 SNEGSKA come from the germline V gene (reference sequence). This CDR3 is built from 14 residues. The CDR3 loop reads CSARRDGNQDTQYF. The CDR3 region has the DNA TGCAGTGCTAGACGGGACGGGAATCAGGATACGCAGTATTTT.